This T cell receptor beta chain was profiled in a study of cytomegalovirus exposure and HLA in healthy donors. The CDR3 length is 13 residues. Germline lookup yields CDR1 MNHNS and CDR2 SASEGT. V trimming: 1 base; J trimming: 7 bases; junction bases outside the gene matches: 3. Study findings and constraints: 87-base-pair reads could not separate some V segments, including TRBV6-2 and TRBV6-3. TCR beta chains numbering roughly 150 were designated cytomegalovirus-associated.

Use of 60 Vbeta and 13 Jbeta primers characterized the PCR. Clones were read by immunoSEQ multiplex PCR, and TCRdb kept only the in-frame ones, dropping some. The data contain around 190,000 clones, approximately 80% of them seen just once; the ten biggest clones take up 3.4%. Worth noting for this clone: The antigen is not known. Other DNA variants within this sample encode the same CDR3.

The rearrangement uses TRBV6-1 and TRBJ1-2; 7 bases align to TRBD1. This TCR derives from a man in his forties or fifties in good health and CMV-seropositive. The sequencing input was PBMCs. The CDR3 reads CASSEGQGGGYTF. The CDR3 DNA reads TGTGCCAGCAGTGAAGGTCAGGGGGGTGGCTACACCTTC.